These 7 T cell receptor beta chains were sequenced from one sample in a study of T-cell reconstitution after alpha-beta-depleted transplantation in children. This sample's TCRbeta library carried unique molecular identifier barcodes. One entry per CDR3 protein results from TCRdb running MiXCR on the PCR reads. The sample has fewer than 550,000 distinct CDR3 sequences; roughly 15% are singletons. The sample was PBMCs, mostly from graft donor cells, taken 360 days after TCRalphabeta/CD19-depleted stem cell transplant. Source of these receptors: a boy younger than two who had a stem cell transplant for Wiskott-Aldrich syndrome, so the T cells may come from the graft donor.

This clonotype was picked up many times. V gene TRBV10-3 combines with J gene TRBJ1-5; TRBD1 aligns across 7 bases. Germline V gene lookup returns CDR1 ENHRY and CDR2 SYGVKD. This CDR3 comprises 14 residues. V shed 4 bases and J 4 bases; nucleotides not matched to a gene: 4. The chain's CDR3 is CAISGTGQNQPQHF. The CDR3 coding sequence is TGTGCCATCAGTGGGACAGGCCAGAATCAGCCCCAGCATTTT.

CDR3: CASSEHSVQETQYF. The CDR3 DNA follows: TGTGCCAGCAGTGAACATTCAGTACAAGAGACCCAGTACTTC. The V call is TRBV2, the J call TRBJ2-5; D not certain. The V gene's germline CDR1 is SNHLY and CDR2 FYNNEI. Trimming left V 2 bases short and J 2 bases short, with 9 bases between. CDR3 length equals 14 residues.

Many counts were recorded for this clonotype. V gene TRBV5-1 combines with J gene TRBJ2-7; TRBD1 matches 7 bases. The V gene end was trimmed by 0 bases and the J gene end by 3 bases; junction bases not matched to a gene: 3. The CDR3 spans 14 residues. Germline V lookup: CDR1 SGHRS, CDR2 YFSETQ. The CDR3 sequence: CASSLDRGNYEQYF. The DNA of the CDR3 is TGCGCCAGCAGCTTGGACAGGGGAAACTACGAGCAGTACTTC.

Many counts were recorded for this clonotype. The CDR3 spells CASSRSGGTDTQYF. CDR3 bases: TGTGCCAGCAGCCGCTCCGGGGGAACAGATACGCAGTATTTT. The rearrangement links TRBV4-2 to TRBJ2-3; D may be TRBD2 (6 bases). Per germline, CDR1 LGHNA and CDR2 YNFKEQ. With 4 bases removed from V and 3 bases from J, the gap between germline ends came to 11 bases. The CDR3 is 14 amino acids.

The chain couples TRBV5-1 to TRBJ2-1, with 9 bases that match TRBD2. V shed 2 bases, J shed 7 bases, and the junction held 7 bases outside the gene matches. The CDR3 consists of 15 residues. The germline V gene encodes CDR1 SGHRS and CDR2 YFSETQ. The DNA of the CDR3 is TGCGCCAGCAGCTTCGGGCTAGCGGGGAGTAATGAGCAGTTCTTC. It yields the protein CASSFGLAGSNEQFF.

The chain's CDR3 is CSARPWDRGLNEQYF. The CDR3 DNA reads as TGCAGTGCTAGGCCCTGGGACAGGGGGCTTAACGAGCAGTACTTC. The chain recombines TRBV20-1 with TRBJ2-7; 12 bases fit TRBD1. Germline V gene lookup returns CDR1 DFQATT and CDR2 SNEGSKA (reference sequence). The CDR3 spans 15 residues. Trimming took 3 bases from V and 5 from J; bases not matched to a gene: 8.

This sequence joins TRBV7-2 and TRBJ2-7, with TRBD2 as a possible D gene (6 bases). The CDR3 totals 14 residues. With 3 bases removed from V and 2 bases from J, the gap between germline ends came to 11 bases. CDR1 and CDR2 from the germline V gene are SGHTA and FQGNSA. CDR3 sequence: CASSFSLATYEQYF. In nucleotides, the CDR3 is TGTGCCAGCAGCTTCAGTCTAGCGACCTACGAGCAGTACTTC.